These T cell receptor beta chains were read from a single sample in a study of blood T cell repertoires in COVID-19. The assay was immunoSEQ multiplex PCR, and TCRdb's table has in-frame clones only and misses some. The profile covers approximately 210,000 clones, with about 80% appearing a single time and over 14% taken by the ten largest. Material for sequencing was PBMCs or T cells enriched from blood (not recorded which). Receptors originate from a man between 40 and 49 years old who had recovered from COVID-19. The CDR3 runs from the conserved cysteine through the conserved F or W. D genes are given only for firm matches. For some rows the clone size is stated as once, few or many, or as a class when expanded; others skip it.

D: TRBD1; V: TRBV4-3; J: TRBJ1-6; size: NA; DNA: TGCGCCAGCAGCCGAGACAGGGGTGATTCACCCCTCCACTTT; CDR3: CASSRDRGDSPLHF
D: NA; V: TRBV19; J: TRBJ2-5; size: NA; DNA: TGTGCCAGTAGTATGGGGCCGTCCCAAGAGACCCAGTACTTC; CDR3: CASSMGPSQETQYF
D: NA; V: TRBV2; J: TRBJ1-6; size: NA; DNA: NA; CDR3: CASPGYRCSYNSPLHF
D: TRBD1; V: TRBV19; J: TRBJ2-3; size: NA; DNA: TGTGCCAGTAGAGACAGGGGGACAGATACGCAGTATTTT; CDR3: CASRDRGTDTQYF
D: TRBD2; V: TRBV5-1; J: TRBJ2-1; size: NA; DNA: TGCGCCATTCACCCCCGGGCGGGAGGAAAAGGTGAGCAGTTCTTC; CDR3: CAIHPRAGGKGEQFF
D: NA; V: TRBV21-1; J: TRBJ1-1; size: NA; DNA: TGTGCCAGCAGCCCTCGTAGAGACAGGGGGCTGGGGAAGAACACTGAAGCTTTCTTT; CDR3: CASSPRRDRGLGKNTEAFF
D: NA; V: TRBV30; J: TRBJ1-1; size: NA; DNA: TGTGCCTGGAGTATAGACAGACACACTGAAGCTTTCTTT; CDR3: CAWSIDRHTEAFF
D: TRBD1; V: TRBV6-2/TRBV6-3; J: TRBJ2-7; size: NA; DNA: TGTGCCAGCAGTCTTATGGGACAGGGTGGTGAGCAGTACTTC; CDR3: CASSLMGQGGEQYF
D: NA; V: TRBV4-1; J: TRBJ1-4; size: few; DNA: TGCGCCAGCAGCCCGAGGTTGATGGAAAAACTGTTTTTT; CDR3: CASSPRLMEKLFF
D: TRBD1; V: TRBV5-1; J: TRBJ2-7; size: NA; DNA: TGCGCCAGCAGCCAGGGACAGATATACTACGAGCAGTACTTC; CDR3: CASSQGQIYYEQYF
D: TRBD1; V: TRBV7-3; J: TRBJ2-1; size: NA; DNA: TGTGCCAGCAGCGCGAACAGGGGCCCCTCCAATGAGCAGTTCTTC; CDR3: CASSANRGPSNEQFF
D: TRBD1; V: TRBV5-5; J: TRBJ1-2; size: NA; DNA: TGTGCCAGCAGCACAGGGGGCGCGGACTATGGCTACACCTTC; CDR3: CASSTGGADYGYTF
D: NA; V: TRBV12-5; J: TRBJ2-1; size: NA; DNA: TGTGCTAGTGGTTGGGGAGATAAGTCTGGGTCGTCCTACAATGAGCAGTTCTTC; CDR3: CASGWGDKSGSSYNEQFF
D: NA; V: TRBV9; J: TRBJ2-1; size: NA; DNA: TGTGCCAGCAGCGTCTCTAGGACTAACAATGAGCAGTTCTTC; CDR3: CASSVSRTNNEQFF
D: NA; V: TRBV4-2; J: TRBJ1-1; size: NA; DNA: TGTGCCAGCAGCCAAAAACAGGGGAACACTGAAGCTTTCTTT; CDR3: CASSQKQGNTEAFF
D: NA; V: TRBV10-3; J: TRBJ1-1; size: NA; DNA: TGTGCCATCAGTGAGGGCAGGGGTGAAGCTTTCTTT; CDR3: CAISEGRGEAFF
D: NA; V: TRBV10-1; J: TRBJ2-5; size: once; DNA: TGCGCCAGCAGTGAGGCAGGGGAAGACCAAGAGACCCAGTACTTC; CDR3: CASSEAGEDQETQYF
D: TRBD1; V: TRBV6-2/TRBV6-3; J: TRBJ1-1; size: once; DNA: TGTGCCAGCAGTCTCACCCGGACAGGCAACACTGAAGCTTTCTTT; CDR3: CASSLTRTGNTEAFF
D: TRBD1; V: TRBV28; J: TRBJ1-2; size: NA; DNA: TGTGCCAGCAGTGGACAGGGGGTATATGGCTACACCTTC; CDR3: CASSGQGVYGYTF
D: NA; V: TRBV9; J: TRBJ1-2; size: NA; DNA: TGTGCCAGCAGCGTAGGACAGCCCTATGGCTACACCTTC; CDR3: CASSVGQPYGYTF
D: NA; V: TRBV4-3; J: TRBJ1-2; size: NA; DNA: TGCGCCAGCAGCCTGTCGGGGAGCTATGGCTACACCTTC; CDR3: CASSLSGSYGYTF
D: NA; V: TRBV3-1/TRBV3-2; J: TRBJ1-1; size: NA; DNA: TGTGCCAGCAGCCAATGGCAGGGGAAAATGAACACTGAAGCTTTCTTT; CDR3: CASSQWQGKMNTEAFF
D: NA; V: TRBV4-1; J: TRBJ2-1; size: NA; DNA: TGCGCCAGCAGCCAAGTCGGGGGTGGCTACAATGAGCAGTTCTTC; CDR3: CASSQVGGGYNEQFF
D: TRBD1; V: TRBV4-2; J: TRBJ1-3; size: NA; DNA: TGTGCCAGCAGCCAAACGCTTACAGGGGGCTCTGGAAACACCATATATTTT; CDR3: CASSQTLTGGSGNTIYF
D: TRBD2; V: TRBV4-2; J: TRBJ2-1; size: NA; DNA: TGTGCCAGCAGCCAAACGGGACTAGCGGGGGGGGCCCTAAACAATGAGCAGTTCTTC; CDR3: CASSQTGLAGGALNNEQFF
D: NA; V: TRBV12-5; J: TRBJ2-1; size: few; DNA: TGTGCTAGTGCCCCCGGCGGGACCTCCTACAATGAGCAGTTCTTC; CDR3: CASAPGGTSYNEQFF
D: NA; V: TRBV6-5; J: TRBJ2-2; size: NA; DNA: TGTGCCAGCACCCGAGGGTGGGCCGGGGAGCTGTTTTTT; CDR3: CASTRGWAGELFF
D: NA; V: TRBV27; J: TRBJ1-1; size: NA; DNA: TGTGCCAGCAGTTGGACTACGAACACTGAAGCTTTCTTT; CDR3: CASSWTTNTEAFF
D: NA; V: TRBV5-8; J: TRBJ1-1; size: few; DNA: TGTGCCAGCAGCCCCGCTCCGGGGGTCGGGACTGAAGCTTTCTTT; CDR3: CASSPAPGVGTEAFF
D: NA; V: TRBV7-8; J: TRBJ1-1; size: once; DNA: TGTGCCAGCAGCTTTCAGGGGAACACTGAAGCTTTCTTT; CDR3: CASSFQGNTEAFF
D: NA; V: TRBV7-9; J: TRBJ1-5; size: few; DNA: TGTGCCAGCAGCTTTTCGGATCAGCCCCAGCATTTT; CDR3: CASSFSDQPQHF
D: NA; V: TRBV6-5; J: TRBJ1-1; size: NA; DNA: TGTGCCAGCAGAGTACAGGAGAACACTGAAGCTTTCTTT; CDR3: CASRVQENTEAFF
D: NA; V: TRBV7-8; J: TRBJ1-5; size: NA; DNA: TGTGCCAGCAGCTCCCACGATTACTATAGCAATCAGCCCCAGCATTTT; CDR3: CASSSHDYYSNQPQHF
D: TRBD1; V: TRBV19; J: TRBJ2-2; size: NA; DNA: TGTGCCAGTAGGGGACAGGGCTCCGGGGAGCTGTTTTTT; CDR3: CASRGQGSGELFF
D: NA; V: TRBV9; J: TRBJ2-1; size: NA; DNA: TGTGCCAGCAGCGTAGCTCCTCGTTACAATGAGCAGTTCTTC; CDR3: CASSVAPRYNEQFF
D: NA; V: TRBV30; J: TRBJ2-6; size: once; DNA: TGTGCCTGGAGATATACAGGGTCCAACGTCCTGACTTTC; CDR3: CAWRYTGSNVLTF
D: NA; V: TRBV15; J: TRBJ1-5; size: NA; DNA: TGTGCCACCAGCAGAGGGGTGGACAGTTTCAATCAGCCCCAGCATTTT; CDR3: CATSRGVDSFNQPQHF
D: TRBD2; V: TRBV11-2; J: TRBJ2-3; size: NA; DNA: TGTGCCAGCAGCTTTACTAGCGGCACCACAGATACGCAGTATTTT; CDR3: CASSFTSGTTDTQYF
D: TRBD1; V: TRBV7-3; J: TRBJ1-1; size: NA; DNA: TGTGCCAGCAGCGTTACAGGGGTGACTGAAGCTTTCTTT; CDR3: CASSVTGVTEAFF
D: NA; V: TRBV28; J: TRBJ1-1; size: NA; DNA: TGTGCCAGCAGTTTTTTTGGTGGAGGGAACACTGAAGCTTTCTTT; CDR3: CASSFFGGGNTEAFF
D: NA; V: TRBV28; J: TRBJ1-6; size: NA; DNA: TGTGCCAGCTGTCTGGGTGGGGGAGGGAATTCACCCCTCCACTTT; CDR3: CASCLGGGGNSPLHF
D: TRBD1; V: TRBV27; J: TRBJ1-2; size: NA; DNA: TGTGCCAGCAGTCCCGCAGGGGGAGTTGGCTACACCTTC; CDR3: CASSPAGGVGYTF
D: TRBD1; V: TRBV2; J: TRBJ2-3; size: few; DNA: TGTGCCAGCAGAAGGGACAGGGGGTTCTCAGATACGCAGTATTTT; CDR3: CASRRDRGFSDTQYF
D: NA; V: TRBV11-3; J: TRBJ1-1; size: NA; DNA: TGTGCCAGCAGCTTAGAGGGGGGGAGCACTGAAGCTTTCTTT; CDR3: CASSLEGGSTEAFF
D: NA; V: TRBV5-1; J: TRBJ1-3; size: NA; DNA: TGCGCCAGCAGCTTGGCCGGCAGGCAGCATGGAAACACCATATATTTT; CDR3: CASSLAGRQHGNTIYF
D: NA; V: TRBV7-3; J: TRBJ1-6; size: NA; DNA: TGTGCCAGCAGCTTAGCCCCCCACGAGAGTTCACCCCTCCACTTT; CDR3: CASSLAPHESSPLHF
D: NA; V: TRBV7-3; J: TRBJ2-3; size: NA; DNA: TGTGCCAGCAGCTTAAATAGCGTGGGCACAGATACGCAGTATTTT; CDR3: CASSLNSVGTDTQYF